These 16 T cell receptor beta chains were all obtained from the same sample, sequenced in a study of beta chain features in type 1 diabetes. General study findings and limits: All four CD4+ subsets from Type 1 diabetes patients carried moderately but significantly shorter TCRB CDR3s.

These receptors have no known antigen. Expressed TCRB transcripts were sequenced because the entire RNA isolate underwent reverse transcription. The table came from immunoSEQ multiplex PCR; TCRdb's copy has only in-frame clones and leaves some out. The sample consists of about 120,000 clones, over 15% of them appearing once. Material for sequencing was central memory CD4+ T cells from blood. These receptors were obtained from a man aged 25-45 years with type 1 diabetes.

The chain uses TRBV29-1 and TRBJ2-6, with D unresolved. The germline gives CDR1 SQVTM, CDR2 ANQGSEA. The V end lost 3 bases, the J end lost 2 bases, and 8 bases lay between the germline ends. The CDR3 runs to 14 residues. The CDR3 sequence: CSVDPGPGANVLTF. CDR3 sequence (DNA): TGCAGCGTTGATCCGGGTCCTGGGGCCAACGTCCTGACTTTC.

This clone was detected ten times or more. The CDR3 loop is CASSRDLSSTDTQYF. The CDR3 DNA reads as TGTGCCAGCAGCCGGGACTTGTCTAGCACAGATACGCAGTATTTT. The gene calls are TRBV5-6 and TRBJ2-3; weak D call: TRBD2 (6 bases). This CDR3 region has 15 residues. Germline loops: CDR1 SGHDT, CDR2 YYEEEE. V was cut by 4 bases and J by 0 bases, with 12 bases left in between.

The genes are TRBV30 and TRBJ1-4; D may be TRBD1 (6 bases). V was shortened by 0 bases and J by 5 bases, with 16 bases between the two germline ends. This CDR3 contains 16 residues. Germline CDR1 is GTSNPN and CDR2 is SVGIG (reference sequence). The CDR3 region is CAWSVLPGQGNEKLFF. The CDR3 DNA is TGTGCCTGGAGTGTACTCCCGGGACAAGGGAATGAAAAACTGTTTTTT.

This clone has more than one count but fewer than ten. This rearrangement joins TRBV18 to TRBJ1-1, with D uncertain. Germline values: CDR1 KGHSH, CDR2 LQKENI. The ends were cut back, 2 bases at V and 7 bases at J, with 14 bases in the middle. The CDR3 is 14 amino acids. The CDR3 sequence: CASSPDGLRIEAFF. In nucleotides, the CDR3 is TGTGCCAGCTCACCAGACGGCCTGAGAATTGAAGCTTTCTTT. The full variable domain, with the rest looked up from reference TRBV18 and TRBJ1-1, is NAGVMQNPRHLVRRRGQEARLRCSPMKGHSHVYWYRQLPEEGLKFMVYLQKENIIDESGMPKERFSAEFPKEGPSILRIQQVVRGDSAAYFCASSPDGLRIEAFFGQGTRLTVV.

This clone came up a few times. The CDR3 loop reads CSVTGQDIQYF. In DNA form, the CDR3 reads TGCAGCGTCACGGGACAGGACATTCAGTACTTC. The V and J genes are TRBV29-1 and TRBJ2-4; 8 bases map to TRBD1. J gave up 8 bases and V 6 bases, and 3 bases lay outside the gene matches. Germline V gene data show CDR1 as SQVTM and CDR2 as ANQGSEA. This CDR3 has 11 amino acids.

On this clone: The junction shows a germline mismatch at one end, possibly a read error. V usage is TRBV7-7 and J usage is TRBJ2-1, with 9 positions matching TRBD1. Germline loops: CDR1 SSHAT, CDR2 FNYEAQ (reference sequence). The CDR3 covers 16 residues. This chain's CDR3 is CASSPTTGGSYNEQFF. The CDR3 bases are TGTGCTAGCAGCCCCACGACAGGGGGCTCCTACAATGAGCAGTTCTTC.

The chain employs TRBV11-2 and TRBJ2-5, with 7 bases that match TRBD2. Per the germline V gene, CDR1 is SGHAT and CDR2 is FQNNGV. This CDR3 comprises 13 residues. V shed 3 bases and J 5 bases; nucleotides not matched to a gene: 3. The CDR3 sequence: CASSFGLGETQYF. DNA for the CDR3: TGTGCCAGCAGCTTCGGACTAGGGGAGACCCAGTACTTC.

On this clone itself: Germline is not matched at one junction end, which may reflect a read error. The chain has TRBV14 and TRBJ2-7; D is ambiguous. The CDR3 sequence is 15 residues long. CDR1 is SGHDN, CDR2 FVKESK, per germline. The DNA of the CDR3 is TGTGCCAGCAGCCGAATTCGTAGGACGGAAAATTGCGTGAACTTC. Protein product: CASSRIRRTENCVNF.

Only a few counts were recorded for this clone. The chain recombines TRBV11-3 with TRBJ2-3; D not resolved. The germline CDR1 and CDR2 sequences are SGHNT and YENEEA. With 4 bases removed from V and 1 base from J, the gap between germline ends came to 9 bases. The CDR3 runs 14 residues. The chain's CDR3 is CASSSITGTDTQYF. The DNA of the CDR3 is TGTGCCAGCAGCTCTATAACAGGCACAGATACGCAGTATTTT.

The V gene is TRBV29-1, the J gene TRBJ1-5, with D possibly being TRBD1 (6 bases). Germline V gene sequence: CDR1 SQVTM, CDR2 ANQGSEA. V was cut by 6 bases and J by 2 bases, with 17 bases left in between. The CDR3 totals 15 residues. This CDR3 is CSVLIPGGGNQPQHF. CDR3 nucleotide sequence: TGCAGCGTCCTCATCCCGGGGGGCGGCAATCAGCCCCAGCATTTT.

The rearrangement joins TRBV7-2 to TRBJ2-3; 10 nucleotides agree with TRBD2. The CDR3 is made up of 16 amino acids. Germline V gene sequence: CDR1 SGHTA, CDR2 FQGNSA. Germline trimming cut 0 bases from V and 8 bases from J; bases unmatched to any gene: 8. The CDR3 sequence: CASSLAASGGQGTQYF. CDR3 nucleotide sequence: TGTGCCAGCAGCTTAGCGGCTAGCGGGGGCCAAGGTACGCAGTATTTT.

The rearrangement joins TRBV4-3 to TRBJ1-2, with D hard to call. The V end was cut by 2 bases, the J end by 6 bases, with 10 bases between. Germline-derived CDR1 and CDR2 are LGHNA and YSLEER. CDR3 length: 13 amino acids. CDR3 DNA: TGCGCCAGCAGCCAATCATACTTGAATGGCTACACCTTC. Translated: CASSQSYLNGYTF.

DNA of the CDR3: TGTGCCAGCAGTTCCCCCGGGAGGAGGGCTGAAGCTTTCTTT. Amino acid sequence: CASSSPGRRAEAFF. The chain links TRBV6-5 to TRBJ1-1; D gene uncertain. The ends were cut back, 4 bases at V and 6 bases at J, with 15 bases in the middle. This CDR3 has 14 residues. Germline CDR1 and CDR2: MNHEY and SVGAGI.

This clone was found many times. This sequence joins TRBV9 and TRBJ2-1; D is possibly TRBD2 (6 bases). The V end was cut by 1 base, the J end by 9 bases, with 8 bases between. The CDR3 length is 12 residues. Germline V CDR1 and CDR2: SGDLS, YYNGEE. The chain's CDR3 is CASSVTAGEQFF. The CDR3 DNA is TGTGCCAGCAGCGTAACAGCGGGTGAGCAGTTCTTC.

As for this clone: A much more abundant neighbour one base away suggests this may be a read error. The CDR3 protein is CASAPGGAPSSTF. The DNA for the CDR3 is TGTGCCAGCGCACCGGGAGGGGCGCCCTCTAGTACTTTC. V is TRBV18 and J is TRBJ2-7; 8 nucleotides match TRBD2. Germline V CDR1 and CDR2: KGHSH, LQKENI. The CDR3 has 13 amino acids.

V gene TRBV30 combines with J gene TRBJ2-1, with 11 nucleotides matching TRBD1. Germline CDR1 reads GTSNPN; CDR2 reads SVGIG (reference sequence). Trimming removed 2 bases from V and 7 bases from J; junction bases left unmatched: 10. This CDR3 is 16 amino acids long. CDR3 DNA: TGTGCCTGGAGTTCTCTAGGACAGGGGGCAATGAATGAGCAGTTCTTC. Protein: CAWSSLGQGAMNEQFF.